Sequencing of this T cell receptor (beta chain) was carried out in a study of breast tumors, draining lymph nodes, adjacent tissues. Findings and limits, study-wide: Tumor repertoires ranked between lymph nodes and nontumor tissue in diversity, with V and J gene preferences.

Using its own MiXCR run on the multiplex PCR reads, TCRdb lists one record per CDR3 protein. The sample has over 60,000 distinct CDR3 sequences, over 40% seen once. For this clonotype: Its antigen is not identified.

Between the trimmed V and J ends, which lost 4 bases and 4 bases, there was a span of 14 bases. Looked up from germline, CDR1 is SGHNT and CDR2 is YYREEE (reference sequence). The CDR3 sequence is 14 residues long. The specimen was breast tumor tissue. The rearrangement joins TRBV5-4 to TRBJ1-2, with unresolved D. The TCR sequence derives from a female donor with breast cancer. Some clones in this sample may be carry-over from other donors' samples. In DNA, the CDR3 is TGTGCCAGCAGCAGAACAGAGGCCTGCTATGGCTACACCTTC. It is translated as CASSRTEACYGYTF.